This T cell receptor beta chain was sequenced in a study of beta chain features in type 1 diabetes (dated 2018 in TCRdb). About the full investigation: No differences in mean age, gender distribution, total cell number or subset yield were found between patients and healthy donors. A total of around 100 million sorted cells were examined across all samples, and RNA yield correlated strongly with the number of cells per subset. The study compared TCRB repertoires of sorted circulating CD4+ T cell subsets between recently diagnosed type 1 diabetes patients and matched healthy donors. Whereas all 30 or so donors provided naive and central memory subsets, regulatory and stem cell-like memory subsets were isolated from just 8 patients and about 8 healthy donors. The full study reports these points: PCR might favor shorter templates, but patient and control samples were amplified and corrected together, so any skew would affect both groups equally. Naive, central memory and regulatory TCRB repertoires appeared to be more alike among patients than among healthy donors. A moderate but significant shortening of TCRB CDR3 length was observed in type 1 diabetes patients in all four CD4+ subsets. Sequencing cDNA rather than genomic DNA could over-represent highly expressing activated cells, although activation and CD3 levels did not differ between groups. At VDJ recombination sites, patients with type 1 diabetes made fewer insertions and deleted more nucleotides, a pattern implying thymic rearrangement abnormalities. HLA sub-analyses involved small numbers of individuals, so any influence of HLA type on TCRB rearrangement remained unresolved.

The entire amount of isolated RNA was reverse transcribed using the High Capacity cDNA Reverse Transcription Kit, so the sequenced TCRB transcripts were expressed ones. Deep immunoSEQ sequencing was performed on naive, central memory and regulatory T cell samples, with an average of roughly 3.3 million total reads per sample. After sorted cells were lysed in RLT buffer, RNA was extracted with DNase-treated RNeasy Micro or Mini kits, with the choice depending on cell number. To prevent cross-contamination, every cell subset was processed on its own, while patient and healthy donor samples were processed together. The immunoSEQ multiplex PCR was used to amplify TCRB sequences from cDNA, yielding 87-bp fragments that span the CDR3 region. Amplicons were sequenced on the Illumina HiSeq platform. From the authors' description of their analysis: PCR bias was corrected computationally using synthetic template baselines, and reads within Hamming distance 2 were collapsed, with unmergeable singletons discarded. Reads were aligned against IMGT to assign V, D and J genes, CDR3 length and insertions or deletions at six rearrangement sites. Within each subset, clonotype counts were normalized to sorted cell number, and only after that were true diversity and Gini coefficients computed with the tcR R package. The overlap coefficient, calculated on TCRB nucleotide sequences, was used to measure repertoire sharing. As a proxy for the pre-selection repertoire, out-of-frame TCRB sequences from naive cells were analyzed. In its TCRdb copy, this immuneACCESS table keeps in-frame sequences only and misses some clones. Where compared with another copy, unresolved V genes explain less than half of these, and the others have no known cause. V and J calls and clone size follow that table, whereas D and trimming were derived from the DNA. Across this sample there are 970,000 or so clones, with roughly 16% seen only once. 0.02% to 0.025% of the sample is taken by the ten largest.

This clone was detected only a few times. The clone's antigen remains unknown. Base qualities are not at hand, and no much larger clone is one base apart. The germline V gene supplies CDR1 LGHNA and CDR2 YSLEER. The CDR3 starts with the cysteine, ends with the phenylalanine, and has 17 residues. The CDR3 DNA has 51 bases and is translated from base 1. Relative to germline, V is 0 bases shorter and J is 4 bases shorter, with 19 bases between their ends. A single peripheral blood draw of about 116 mL on average was collected from each donor into heparinised tubes. A BD FACSAria II and a panel including CD45RO, CCR7, CD25, CD127, CD95 and CD27 were used to sort naive, central memory, regulatory and stem cell-like memory CD4+ T cells. Purity was above 95% for every sorted population. PBMCs were isolated right away by Lymphoprep density gradient centrifugation and were stained directly, without culture. So that batch effects would be minimized, each experiment stained and sorted samples in pairs, pairing one healthy donor with one patient.

The sample was naive CD4+ T cells from blood. The cell subset or site tag for this specimen amounts to: true naive CD4+ T cells. Rearrangement joined TRBV4-3 to TRBJ2-7; the D region may be TRBD1 or TRBD2, each matching 7 bases equally. The receptor comes from a woman aged 18-30 years in good health. The nucleotide sequence is TGCGCCAGCAGCCAAGATTGGGGAGGGGGCGAGTTATACGAGCAGTACTTC. Translated, it gives CASSQDWGGGELYEQYF.